This T cell receptor (beta chain) was found in a study of beta chain features in type 1 diabetes. Broader study findings: Moderately but significantly shorter TCRB CDR3s were found in Type 1 diabetes patients in all four CD4+ subsets.

This clone was found a few times. The antigen is undetermined. Other DNA sequences in the sample encode the same CDR3. Naive, central memory, regulatory and stem cell-like memory cells within the CD4+ compartment were sorted using CD45RO/CCR7/CD25/CD127/CD95/CD27. Germline values: CDR1 SGDLS, CDR2 YYNGEE. The CDR3 length is 14 residues. Every bit of the isolated RNA underwent reverse transcription, so sequencing read expressed TCRB transcripts. Some clones are missing from TCRdb's copy, which holds only in-frame ones; the method was immunoSEQ multiplex PCR. Of about 620,000 clones in the sample, roughly a sixth were seen once.

Sequenced material: naive CD4+ T cells from blood. This sequence originates from a man aged 18 to 35 in good health. The rearrangement uses TRBV9 and TRBJ2-5; D is perhaps TRBD2 (5 bases). The better agreement between TRBJ2-7 and the DNA end casts doubt on the J call. This chain's CDR3 is CASSVVGSSYEQYF. In DNA form, the CDR3 reads TGTGCCAGCAGCGTAGTAGGGAGCTCCTACGAGCAGTACTTC.